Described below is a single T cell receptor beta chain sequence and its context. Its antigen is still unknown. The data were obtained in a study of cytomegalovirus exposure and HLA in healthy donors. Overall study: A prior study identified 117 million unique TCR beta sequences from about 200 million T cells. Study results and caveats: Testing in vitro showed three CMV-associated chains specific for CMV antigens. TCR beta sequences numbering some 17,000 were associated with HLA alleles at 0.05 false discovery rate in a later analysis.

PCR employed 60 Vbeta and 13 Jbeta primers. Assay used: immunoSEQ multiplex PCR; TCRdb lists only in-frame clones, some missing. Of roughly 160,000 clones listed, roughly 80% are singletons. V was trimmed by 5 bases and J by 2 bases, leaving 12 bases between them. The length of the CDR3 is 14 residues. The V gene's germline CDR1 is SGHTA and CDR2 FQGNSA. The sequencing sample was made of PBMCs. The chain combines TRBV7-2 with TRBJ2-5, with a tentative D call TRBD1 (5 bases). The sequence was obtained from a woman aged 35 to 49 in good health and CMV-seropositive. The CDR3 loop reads CASSRRQNQETQYF. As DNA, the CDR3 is TGTGCCAGCAGCCGTCGACAGAATCAAGAGACCCAGTACTTC.